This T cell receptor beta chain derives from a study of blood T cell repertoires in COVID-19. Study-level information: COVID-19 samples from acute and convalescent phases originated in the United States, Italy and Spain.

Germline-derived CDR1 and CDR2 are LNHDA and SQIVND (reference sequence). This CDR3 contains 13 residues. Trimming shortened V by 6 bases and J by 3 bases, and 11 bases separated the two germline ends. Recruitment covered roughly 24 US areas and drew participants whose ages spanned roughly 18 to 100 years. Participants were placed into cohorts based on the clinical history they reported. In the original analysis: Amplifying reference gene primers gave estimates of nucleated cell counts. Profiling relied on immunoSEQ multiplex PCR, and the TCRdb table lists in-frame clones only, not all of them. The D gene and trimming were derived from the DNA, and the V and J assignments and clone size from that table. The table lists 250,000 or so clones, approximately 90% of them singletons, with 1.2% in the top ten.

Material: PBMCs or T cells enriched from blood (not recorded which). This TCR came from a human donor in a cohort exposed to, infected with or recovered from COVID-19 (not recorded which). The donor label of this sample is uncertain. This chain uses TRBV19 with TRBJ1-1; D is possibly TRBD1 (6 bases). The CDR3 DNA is TGTGCCAGTAGCACAGGGTTACACACTGAAGCTTTCTTT. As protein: CASSTGLHTEAFF.